This T cell receptor beta chain was captured in a study of blood T cell repertoires in COVID-19. Study as a whole: The United States, Italy and Spain provided the acute and convalescent COVID-19 samples. The analysed material was cDNA or gDNA that came from T cells, B-cell-depleted T cells, or PBMCs.

This clone was counted only a few times. In the original processing: Using reference gene primer amplification, nucleated cell counts were estimated. Repertoires were generated with immunoSEQ multiplex PCR, while TCRdb's copy carries only in-frame clones and drops some. V and J calls and clone size are those listed in that table; D and trimming were worked out from the DNA. The sample includes hundreds of thousands of clones, around 86% seen only once; the top ten take less than 3.5%. Germline CDR1 is MGHDK and CDR2 is SYGVNS. With 5 bases clipped from V and 3 bases from J, the junction kept 10 bases outside the gene matches. This CDR3 is built from 16 residues.

The chain employs TRBV25-1 and TRBJ2-3; 8 nucleotides match TRBD1. The TCR sequence derives from a human donor in a cohort sampled during active COVID-19. Sequencing was done on a sample of peripheral blood. CDR3 coding DNA: TGTGCCAGCAGTAGTTCCGGGACAGGTGGGACAGATACGCAGTATTTT. It encodes CASSSSGTGGTDTQYF. The whole variable domain, filled in from reference TRBV25-1 and TRBJ2-3, reads EADIYQTPRYLVIGTGKKITLECSQTMGHDKMYWYQQDPGMELHLIHYSYGVNSTEKGDLSSESTVSRIRTEHFPLTLESARPSHTSQYLCASSSSGTGGTDTQYFGPGTRLTVL.